Listed here is a single T cell receptor beta chain. Its antigen is currently unknown. Germline V gene lookup returns CDR1 SGHTA and CDR2 FQGNSA. Deletions cut 5 bases from V and 8 bases from J, with 15 bases between. This CDR3 contains 13 residues. The data belong to a study of cytomegalovirus exposure and HLA in healthy donors. PCR used 60 Vbeta primers and 13 Jbeta primers. Assay: immunoSEQ multiplex PCR; the TCRdb copy retains only in-frame clones and omits some. The sample includes tens of thousands of clones, more than 65% of them seen just once. Regarding the study as a whole: In a later analysis, specific HLA alleles were associated with some 16,000 TCR beta sequences at a 0.05 false discovery rate. Immune exposure information comprised only CMV serostatus. Reports indicated that the classifier achieved high specificity and sensitivity in diagnosing cytomegalovirus status. Associated with cytomegalovirus, according to the listing, were fewer than 200 TCR beta chains.

The source is a girl aged 2 to 10 in good health and CMV-seropositive. The sequenced sample was PBMCs. V gene TRBV7-2 combines with J gene TRBJ1-1; a possible D gene is TRBD1 (5 bases). CDR3 protein: CASSRAVGGEAFF. The CDR3 nucleotides read TGTGCCAGCAGCCGGGCGGTGGGGGGGGAAGCTTTCTTT.